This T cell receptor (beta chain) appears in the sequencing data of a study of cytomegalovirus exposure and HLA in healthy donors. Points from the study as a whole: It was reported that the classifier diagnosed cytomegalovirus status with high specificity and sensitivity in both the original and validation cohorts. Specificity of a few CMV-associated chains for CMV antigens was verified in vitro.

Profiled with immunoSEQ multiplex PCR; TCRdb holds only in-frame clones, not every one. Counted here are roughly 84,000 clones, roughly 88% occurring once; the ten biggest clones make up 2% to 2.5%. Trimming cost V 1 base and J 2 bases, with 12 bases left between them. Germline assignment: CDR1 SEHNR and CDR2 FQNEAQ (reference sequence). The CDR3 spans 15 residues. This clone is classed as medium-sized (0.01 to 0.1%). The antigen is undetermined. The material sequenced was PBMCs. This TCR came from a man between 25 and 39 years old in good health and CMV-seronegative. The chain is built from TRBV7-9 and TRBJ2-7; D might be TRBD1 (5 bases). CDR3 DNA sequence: TGTGCCAGCAGCTTAGTATCAGGGCCCACCTACGAGCAGTACTTC. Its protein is CASSLVSGPTYEQYF.